These 17 T cell receptor beta chains share one sample of origin, sequenced in a study of blood T cell repertoires in COVID-19. Measured with immunoSEQ multiplex PCR; TCRdb has only the in-frame clones, and not every one. The sample has approximately 47,000 clones; more than 70% are singletons. Material: peripheral blood. These TCRs come from a woman aged 60 to 75 with acute or convalescent COVID-19.

The V call is TRBV11-2, the J call TRBJ2-7; possibly TRBD1 for D (5 bases). Germline loops: CDR1 SGHAT, CDR2 FQNNGV. Between the trimmed V and J ends, which lost 5 bases and 6 bases, there was a span of 20 bases. CDR3 length: 15 residues. DNA of the CDR3: TGTGCCAGCAGCCGAAGCACAATACCAGGGCCCGAGCAGTACTTC. Protein: CASSRSTIPGPEQYF. Combining the CDR3 with reference TRBV11-2 and TRBJ2-7 gives the whole variable domain EAGVAQSPRYKIIEKRQSVAFWCNPISGHATLYWYQQILGQGPKLLIQFQNNGVVDDSQLPKDRFSAERLKGVDSTLKIQPAKLEDSAVYLCASSRSTIPGPEQYFGPGTRLTVT.

This clone was observed a handful of times. The chain uses TRBV15 and TRBJ1-1, with a possible D match to TRBD1 (5 bases). The V gene lost 4 bases and the J gene lost 6 bases, with 15 bases spanning the gap. In germline, CDR1 is LNHNV, CDR2 YYDKDF (reference sequence). The CDR3 covers 14 residues. CDR3 region: CATSTRETGAEAFF. The CDR3 nucleotides read TGTGCCACCAGCACCCGGGAGACGGGGGCTGAAGCTTTCTTT.

V usage is TRBV7-9 and J usage is TRBJ2-5; 10 nucleotides match TRBD1. Germline V gene lookup returns CDR1 SEHNR and CDR2 FQNEAQ (reference sequence). CDR3 length: 15 amino acids. J lost 5 bases, V lost 5 bases, and 8 bases had no gene match. In nucleotides, the CDR3 is TGTGCCAGCAGCCGCCGGGACAGGGGTTTTGAGACCCAGTACTTC. It translates to CASSRRDRGFETQYF. The full variable domain, with the rest looked up from reference TRBV7-9 and TRBJ2-5, is DTGVSQNPRHKITKRGQNVTFRCDPISEHNRLYWYRQTLGQGPEFLTYFQNEAQLEKSRLLSDRFSAERPKGSFSTLEIQRTEQGDSAMYLCASSRRDRGFETQYFGPGTRLLVL.

The gene calls are TRBV6-5 and TRBJ2-1, with 13 bases identical to TRBD2. Germline CDR1 reads MNHEY; CDR2 reads SVGAGI. CDR3 length equals 15 residues. Germline trimming cut 7 bases from V and 7 bases from J; bases unmatched to any gene: 7. This chain's CDR3 is CASTRTSGGQNEQFF. As DNA, the CDR3 is TGTGCCAGCACAAGGACTAGCGGGGGTCAGAATGAGCAGTTCTTC.

This chain links TRBV25-1 with TRBJ1-6; no clear D gene. CDR1 MGHDK and CDR2 SYGVNS come from the germline V gene. The CDR3 is 18 amino acids. The V gene lost 6 bases and the J gene lost 0 bases, with 18 bases spanning the gap. CDR3 coding DNA: TGTGCCAGCAGCCCTGGGAGCCCGGCGAGCTCCTATAATTCACCCCTCCACTTT. It translates to CASSPGSPASSYNSPLHF. Using reference TRBV25-1 and TRBJ1-6 for the parts outside the CDR3, the full variable domain is EADIYQTPRYLVIGTGKKITLECSQTMGHDKMYWYQQDPGMELHLIHYSYGVNSTEKGDLSSESTVSRIRTEHFPLTLESARPSHTSQYLCASSPGSPASSYNSPLHFGNGTRLTVT.

The genes are TRBV6-5 and TRBJ1-3; D unclear. Germline V gives CDR1 MNHEY, CDR2 SVGAGI. Trimming left V 6 bases short and J 9 bases short, with 21 bases between. The CDR3 consists of 15 residues. The CDR3 nucleotides read TGTGCCAGCAGCCCCTCCATACCCCTGGCTGGCACCATATATTTT. Encoded protein: CASSPSIPLAGTIYF.

J is TRBJ1-2 and V is TRBV4-2, with D perhaps matching TRBD1 (6 bases). CDR3 length: 11 amino acids. The V end lost 10 bases, the J end lost 8 bases, and 14 bases lay between the germline ends. Germline lookup yields CDR1 LGHNA and CDR2 YNFKEQ. The CDR3, as DNA: TGTGCCACCCAGGGGTTGGGCGGCTACACCTTC. Its translation: CATQGLGGYTF.

The chain links TRBV7-8 to TRBJ1-1; D unclear. CDR1 and CDR2 from the germline V gene are SGHVS and FQNEAQ. V dropped 5 bases and J dropped 7 bases, with 17 bases sitting between them. The CDR3 has 14 amino acids. The CDR3 DNA is TGTGCCAGCAGCGCGCTGACCCGTCGGGGTGAAGCTTTCTTT. Amino acid sequence: CASSALTRRGEAFF.

This chain joins TRBV14 and TRBJ1-3, with 8 bases aligning to TRBD1. Germline CDR1 SGHDN, CDR2 FVKESK. The junction had 10 bases not matched to a gene; V was cut back by 3 bases and J by 0 bases. This CDR3 spans 18 amino acids. The CDR3 protein is CASSQRGAGGISGNTIYF. The CDR3 nucleotides read TGTGCCAGCAGCCAGAGGGGGGCAGGGGGCATCTCTGGAAACACCATATATTTT.

This clone was counted once. V usage is TRBV15 and J usage is TRBJ2-5; 9 bases map to TRBD2. CDR1 and CDR2 from the germline V gene are LNHNV and YYDKDF (reference sequence). The CDR3 is 19 amino acids. J lost 5 bases, V lost 1 base, and 17 bases had no gene match. DNA of the CDR3: TGTGCCACCAGCAGAGCTTTCAGGGGATCGGCGGGAGGGTGGGAGACCCAGTACTTC. Its protein is CATSRAFRGSAGGWETQYF. The variable domain in full, completed from reference TRBV15 and TRBJ2-5, reads DAMVIQNPRYQVTQFGKPVTLSCSQTLNHNVMYWYQQKSSQAPKLLFHYYDKDFNNEADTPDNFQSRRPNTSFCFLDIRSPGLGDTAMYLCATSRAFRGSAGGWETQYFGPGTRLLVL.

The chain carries TRBV6-5 and TRBJ2-5; 7 bases fit TRBD2. J lost 7 bases, V lost 6 bases, and 5 bases had no gene match. Germline CDR1 reads MNHEY; CDR2 reads SVGAGI. The CDR3 has 12 residues. The CDR3 loop reads CASSQRGGTQYF. CDR3 nucleotide sequence: TGTGCCAGCAGCCAACGCGGGGGGACCCAGTACTTC.

This clone was recorded only once. The chain is built from TRBV30 and TRBJ2-7; 9 bases align to TRBD1. The V gene end was trimmed by 3 bases and the J gene end by 6 bases; junction bases not matched to a gene: 9. Germline V gene sequence: CDR1 GTSNPN, CDR2 SVGIG (reference sequence). The CDR3 has 14 residues. CDR3 bases: TGTGCCTGGAGCGGAGGGACAGGGCTCTCCGAGCAGTACTTC. Its translation is CAWSGGTGLSEQYF.

The V gene is TRBV7-9, the J gene TRBJ2-1; D call uncertain. Trimming pared 5 bases from V and 6 bases from J, leaving 14 bases between. CDR1 SEHNR and CDR2 FQNEAQ come from the germline V gene (reference sequence). The CDR3 is made up of 14 amino acids. The CDR3: CASSPLRVPNEQFF. In nucleotides, the CDR3 is TGTGCCAGCAGCCCCTTGAGAGTCCCCAATGAGCAGTTCTTC.

The rearrangement joins TRBV6-4 to TRBJ1-2, with 8 bases identical to TRBD1. Germline V gene lookup returns CDR1 MRHNA and CDR2 SNTAGT. V lost 6 bases to trimming and J lost 3 bases; unmatched junction nucleotides: 3. The CDR3 has 13 amino acids. CDR3 DNA: TGTGCCAGCAGCCCGACAGGGGACTATGGCTACACCTTC. It specifies CASSPTGDYGYTF.

This chain connects TRBV2 to TRBJ2-1, with 7 bases that match TRBD2. V was pared by 4 bases and J by 6 bases, with 9 bases of the junction left unmatched. The CDR3 runs 15 residues. Germline CDR1 and CDR2: SNHLY and FYNNEI. This chain's CDR3 is CASSGYLGGANEQFF. In DNA, the CDR3 is TGTGCCAGCAGTGGTTACCTGGGAGGGGCCAATGAGCAGTTCTTC.

The chain uses TRBV9 and TRBJ1-2; 7 nucleotides agree with TRBD1. The CDR3 is 16 amino acids. Per germline, CDR1 SGDLS and CDR2 YYNGEE. Trimming removed 0 bases from V and 3 bases from J; junction bases left unmatched: 8. CDR3 DNA: TGTGCCAGCAGCGTAGGAATAGTCAGGGGGGACTATGGCTACACCTTC. It codes for CASSVGIVRGDYGYTF.

The V gene is TRBV6-4, the J gene TRBJ1-5; 7 bases are shared with TRBD1. In germline, CDR1 is MRHNA, CDR2 SNTAGT. Trimming took 6 bases from V and 0 from J; bases not matched to a gene: 14. This CDR3 comprises 18 residues. The CDR3 loop reads CASSPREGGRYSNQPQHF. The CDR3 region has the DNA TGTGCCAGCAGCCCCCGGGAAGGGGGCCGGTATAGCAATCAGCCCCAGCATTTT.